The 26 T cell receptor beta chains presented below share a single source sample, sequenced in a study of blood T cell repertoires in COVID-19. The method was immunoSEQ multiplex PCR; TCRdb's version includes in-frame clones alone and lacks a portion of them. The sample consists of around 190,000 clones, 76% of them appearing once. Specimen: PBMCs or T cells enriched from blood (not recorded which). The receptor source for this set is a woman in her fifties or sixties with acute COVID-19.

The chain combines TRBV3-1 (or the pseudogene TRBV3-2) with TRBJ1-2; possible D gene TRBD1, 5 bases. Trimming removed 0 bases at V and 3 bases at J, with 20 bases between. The CDR3 has 18 residues. Germline CDR1 and CDR2: LGHDT and YNNKEL (reference sequence). The CDR3 DNA follows: TGTGCCAGCAGCCAAGATCCCCGTACCGCCGGGACTTACTATGGCTACACCTTC. Its protein product is CASSQDPRTAGTYYGYTF.

The chain joins TRBV5-6 to TRBJ1-1, with a tentative D call TRBD1 (5 bases). Germline V gene lookup returns CDR1 SGHDT and CDR2 YYEEEE. This CDR3 is built from 13 residues. Trimming took off 4 bases at V and 10 bases at J, with 17 bases between the two ends. CDR3 protein: CASSPTAGFGAFF. For the CDR3, the DNA is TGTGCCAGCAGCCCGACAGCCGGATTCGGAGCTTTCTTT.

V and J are TRBV4-2 and TRBJ1-1; 8 bases are a match to TRBD1. CDR1 LGHNA and CDR2 YNFKEQ come from the germline V gene. The CDR3 length is 15 residues. Trimming took 4 bases from V and 5 from J; bases not matched to a gene: 9. In DNA form, the CDR3 reads TGTGCCAGCAGCCCCCACTCGGACAGGGAAACTGAAGCTTTCTTT. Protein: CASSPHSDRETEAFF.

J is TRBJ1-1 and V is TRBV7-8, with 8 bases fitting TRBD1. This CDR3 is built from 15 residues. Germline CDR1 reads SGHVS; CDR2 reads FQNEAQ. The trim removed 1 base at V and 1 base at J, leaving 2 bases unmatched. The CDR3 here is CASSLDGQGNTEAFF. The CDR3 coding sequence is TGTGCCAGCAGCTTAGACGGACAGGGGAACACTGAAGCTTTCTTT.

V and J are TRBV5-6 and TRBJ2-5; possible D gene TRBD2, 6 bases. Germline CDR1 reads SGHDT; CDR2 reads YYEEEE. Trimming left V 0 bases short and J 3 bases short, with 9 bases between. The CDR3 covers 14 residues. The CDR3: CASSLAGRKETQYF. The CDR3 DNA is TGTGCCAGCAGCTTGGCCGGGAGAAAAGAGACCCAGTACTTC.

V and J are TRBV4-2 and TRBJ1-3, with D possibly being TRBD1 (5 bases). V lost 0 bases and J lost 0, with 21 bases in between. The CDR3 is 20 residues long. Germline V gene data show CDR1 as LGHNA and CDR2 as YNFKEQ. The CDR3 DNA follows: TGTGCCAGCAGCCAAGAAACATTTGCGGCAGGGCTTAGCTCTGGAAACACCATATATTTT. Translated, it gives CASSQETFAAGLSSGNTIYF.

V gene TRBV5-1 combines with J gene TRBJ1-2; 7 bases are shared with TRBD1. The CDR3 contains 15 residues. CDR1 SGHRS and CDR2 YFSETQ come from the germline V gene. V shed 5 bases, J shed 0 bases, and the junction held 7 bases outside the gene matches. CDR3: CASRLLDRANYGYTF. The CDR3 nucleotides read TGCGCCAGCAGACTTCTAGACAGGGCTAACTATGGCTACACCTTC.

The chain is built from TRBV7-8 and TRBJ2-6; no definite D call. The germline V gene encodes CDR1 SGHVS and CDR2 FQNEAQ. Trimming stripped 3 bases from V and 3 bases from J, with 3 bases between. The CDR3 runs 13 residues. In DNA, the CDR3 is TGTGCCAGCAGCTTTAGTGGGGCCAACGTCCTGACTTTC. Its translation is CASSFSGANVLTF.

The chain is built from TRBV5-6 and TRBJ2-7; D is unclear. Trimming took off 2 bases at V and 6 bases at J, with 9 bases between the two ends. This CDR3 is built from 12 residues. Germline CDR1 is SGHDT and CDR2 is YYEEEE. The CDR3 protein is CASSFRYAEQYV. The CDR3 nucleotides are TGTGCCAGCAGCTTCCGGTACGCCGAGCAGTACGTC.

The chain links TRBV4-1 to TRBJ2-7; the D is unclear. The CDR3 consists of 12 residues. CDR1 is MGHRA, CDR2 YSYEKL, per germline. The V end was cut by 1 base, the J end by 2 bases, with 3 bases between. The CDR3: CASSQGPYEQYV. For the CDR3, the DNA is TGCGCCAGCAGCCAAGGGCCCTACGAGCAGTACGTC.

The chain has TRBV6-5 and TRBJ1-1; D is unresolved. CDR3 length: 15 amino acids. In germline, CDR1 is MNHEY, CDR2 SVGAGI. With 11 bases removed from V and 7 bases from J, the gap between germline ends came to 26 bases. The CDR3 DNA follows: TGTGCCTCCCGGACGGGGTACGATTCTACTAATGAAGCTTTCTTT. It encodes CASRTGYDSTNEAFF.

V gene TRBV12-3 or TRBV12-4 combines with J gene TRBJ1-1; D call uncertain. The CDR3 is 13 amino acids. With 7 bases removed from V and 6 bases from J, the gap between germline ends came to 15 bases. CDR3 coding DNA: TGTGCCAGCACCCCCACGGTTAGTGCTGAAGCTTTCTTT. This encodes CASTPTVSAEAFF.

This CDR3 is CASSPRQHNNEQFF. The CDR3 DNA reads TGTGCCAGCTCACCAAGACAGCACAACAATGAGCAGTTCTTC. The chain links TRBV18 to TRBJ2-1; D possibly corresponds to TRBD1 (5 bases). The CDR3 covers 14 residues. From germline, CDR1 is KGHSH and CDR2 LQKENI. Trimming shortened V by 2 bases and J by 5 bases, and 10 bases separated the two germline ends.

CDR3 residues: CASSQDRGQGIHGYTF. In DNA form, the CDR3 reads TGCGCCAGCAGCCAAGATAGGGGACAGGGCATCCATGGCTACACCTTC. The V and J genes are TRBV4-3 and TRBJ1-2; 9 bases match TRBD1. The CDR3 has 16 residues. The V and J ends lost 0 bases and 6 bases, in that order; junction bases with no gene match: 8. The germline CDR1 and CDR2 sequences are LGHNA and YSLEER.

This chain links TRBV5-5 with TRBJ1-1, with 9 bases aligning to TRBD1. With 4 bases clipped from V and 2 bases from J, the junction kept 6 bases outside the gene matches. CDR1 and CDR2 (germline): SGHKS, YYEKEE (reference sequence). The CDR3 is 15 amino acids. The CDR3 sequence is CASSGPGQGNTEAFF. In DNA, the CDR3 is TGTGCCAGCAGCGGACCGGGACAGGGTAACACTGAAGCTTTCTTT.

The rearrangement links TRBV28 to TRBJ1-6; TRBD1 agrees at 9 bases. The germline gives CDR1 MDHEN, CDR2 SYDVKM. There are 13 residues in the CDR3. With V trimmed by 6 bases and J by 7 bases, 1 base remained unmatched. This CDR3 reads CASRGQGNSPLHF. CDR3 DNA: TGTGCCAGCAGGGGACAGGGAAATTCACCCCTCCACTTT.

The chain employs TRBV19 and TRBJ1-5, with D hard to call. There are 15 residues in the CDR3. Germline V lookup: CDR1 LNHDA, CDR2 SQIVND (reference sequence). Between the trimmed V and J ends, which lost 6 bases and 0 bases, there was a span of 12 bases. The CDR3, as DNA: TGTGCCAGTAGCCGTGGAGGAGATAGCAATCAGCCCCAGCATTTT. Its translation is CASSRGGDSNQPQHF.

This clone is a singleton in its sample. The chain uses TRBV6-6 and TRBJ2-7, with D possibly TRBD2 on 6 matching bases. The CDR3 has 13 amino acids. V was trimmed by 0 bases and J by 5 bases, leaving 8 bases between them. Germline V gives CDR1 MNHNY, CDR2 SVGAGI (reference sequence). The CDR3, as DNA: TGTGCCAGCAGTTACTCGACTAGAGACGAGCAGTACGTC. Protein: CASSYSTRDEQYV.

This clone was counted a few times. V usage is TRBV10-3 and J usage is TRBJ2-1; 9 nucleotides agree with TRBD2. CDR1 and CDR2 (germline): ENHRY, SYGVKD. The trim removed 3 bases at V and 2 bases at J, leaving 8 bases unmatched. The CDR3 is 17 amino acids. The DNA of the CDR3 is TGTGCCATCAGTGAATTTGTGGGACTAGCTCCCTACAATGAGCAGTTCTTC. It codes for CAISEFVGLAPYNEQFF.

The chain combines TRBV21-1 with TRBJ2-5; TRBD1 was called by the table and not checked on the DNA. TRBV21-1 is classified as a pseudogene. CDR3 length: 16 amino acids. The CDR3 DNA follows: TGTGCCAGCAGCAAAGTGCCCGAACAGATCCAAGAGACCCAGTACTTC. Amino acids: CASSKVPEQIQETQYF.

The chain employs TRBV7-9 and TRBJ2-1; 7 bases align to TRBD2. Looked up from germline, CDR1 is SEHNR and CDR2 is FQNEAQ (reference sequence). This CDR3 is 15 amino acids long. Losses at the gene ends were 1 base for V and 7 bases for J; bases not matched to a gene: 7. Here the CDR3 reads CASSLVGGSLNEQFF. The CDR3 coding sequence is TGTGCCAGCAGCTTAGTGGGAGGGAGCTTAAATGAGCAGTTCTTC.

This chain uses TRBV19 with TRBJ2-3; 8 nucleotides line up with TRBD1. There are 14 residues in the CDR3. Germline trimming cut 6 bases from V and 4 bases from J; bases unmatched to any gene: 6. Per the germline V gene, CDR1 is LNHDA and CDR2 is SQIVND (reference sequence). The CDR3 protein is CASRRTGFPDTQYF. In DNA form, the CDR3 reads TGTGCCAGTAGGAGGACAGGGTTCCCAGATACGCAGTATTTT.

The rearrangement links TRBV5-5 to TRBJ2-7; 11 bases match TRBD2. The germline gives CDR1 SGHKS, CDR2 YYEKEE (reference sequence). The length of the CDR3 is 15 residues. V lost 2 bases and J lost 4; bases outside the gene matches: 5. CDR3 amino acids: CASSLLAGERYEQYV. DNA of the CDR3: TGTGCCAGCAGCTTACTAGCGGGGGAGAGGTACGAGCAGTACGTC.

This chain uses TRBV6-1 with TRBJ2-3; 13 nucleotides match TRBD2. The CDR3 is 18 residues long. The germline V gene has CDR1 MNHNS and CDR2 SASEGT. V was pared by 2 bases and J by 1 base, with 6 bases of the junction left unmatched. CDR3 sequence: CASSELPGTSGGTDTQYF. The CDR3 DNA follows: TGTGCCAGCAGTGAATTGCCCGGGACTAGCGGGGGCACAGATACGCAGTATTTT.

This clone was counted ten times or more. The CDR3 spells CASRPPGGINEQFF. The CDR3 DNA follows: TGTGCCAGCAGACCCCCCGGGGGAATCAATGAGCAGTTCTTC. The chain joins TRBV28 to TRBJ2-1; possibly TRBD2 for D (6 bases). V gave up 6 bases and J gave up 6 bases, with 15 bases separating them. CDR3 length: 14 amino acids. Germline loops: CDR1 MDHEN, CDR2 SYDVKM.

The sample holds one count of this clone. This same CDR3 is encoded by further DNA sequences in the sample. The gene calls are TRBV6-5 and TRBJ1-5, with TRBD1 identical over 9 bases. The germline V gene encodes CDR1 MNHEY and CDR2 SVGAGI. Trimming at V came to 6 bases and at J to 1 base, leaving 4 bases not matched to a gene. The CDR3 loop spans 15 amino acids. CDR3 amino acids: CASRPGTGSNQPQHF. Here the CDR3 DNA reads TGTGCCAGCAGGCCCGGGACAGGGAGCAATCAGCCCCAGCATTTT.